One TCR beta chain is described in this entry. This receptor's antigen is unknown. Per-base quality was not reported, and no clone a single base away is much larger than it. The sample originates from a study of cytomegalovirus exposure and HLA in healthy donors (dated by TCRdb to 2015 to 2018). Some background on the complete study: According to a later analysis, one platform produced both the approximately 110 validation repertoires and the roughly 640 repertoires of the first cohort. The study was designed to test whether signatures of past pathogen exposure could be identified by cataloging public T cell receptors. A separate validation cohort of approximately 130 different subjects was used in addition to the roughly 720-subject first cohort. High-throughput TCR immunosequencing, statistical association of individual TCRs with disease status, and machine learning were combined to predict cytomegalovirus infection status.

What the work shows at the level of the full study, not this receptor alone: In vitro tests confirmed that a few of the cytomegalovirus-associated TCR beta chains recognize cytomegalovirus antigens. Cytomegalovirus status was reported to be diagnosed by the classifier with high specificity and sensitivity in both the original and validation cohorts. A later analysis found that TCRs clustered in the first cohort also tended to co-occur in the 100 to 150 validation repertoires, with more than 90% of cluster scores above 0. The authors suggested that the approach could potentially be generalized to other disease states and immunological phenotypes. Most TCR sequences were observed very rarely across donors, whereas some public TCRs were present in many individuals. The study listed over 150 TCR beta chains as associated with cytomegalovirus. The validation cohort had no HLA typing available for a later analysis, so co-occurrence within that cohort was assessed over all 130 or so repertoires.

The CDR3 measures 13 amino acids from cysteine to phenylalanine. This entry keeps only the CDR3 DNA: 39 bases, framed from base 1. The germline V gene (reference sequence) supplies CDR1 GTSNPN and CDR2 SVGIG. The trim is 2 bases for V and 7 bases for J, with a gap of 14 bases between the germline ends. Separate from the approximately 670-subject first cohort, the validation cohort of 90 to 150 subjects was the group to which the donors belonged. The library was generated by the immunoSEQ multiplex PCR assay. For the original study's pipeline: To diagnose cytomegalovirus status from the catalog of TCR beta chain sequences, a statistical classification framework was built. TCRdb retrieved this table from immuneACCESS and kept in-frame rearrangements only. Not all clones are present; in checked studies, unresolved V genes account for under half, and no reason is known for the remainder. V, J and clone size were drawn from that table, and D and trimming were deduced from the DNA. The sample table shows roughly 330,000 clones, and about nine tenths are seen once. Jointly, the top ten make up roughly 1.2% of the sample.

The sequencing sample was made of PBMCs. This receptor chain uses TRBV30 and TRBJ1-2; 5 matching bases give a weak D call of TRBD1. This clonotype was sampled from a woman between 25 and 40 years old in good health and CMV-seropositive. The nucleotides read TGTGCCTGGAGTCAGGAAGGGGTATTTGGCTACACCTTC. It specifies CAWSQEGVFGYTF.